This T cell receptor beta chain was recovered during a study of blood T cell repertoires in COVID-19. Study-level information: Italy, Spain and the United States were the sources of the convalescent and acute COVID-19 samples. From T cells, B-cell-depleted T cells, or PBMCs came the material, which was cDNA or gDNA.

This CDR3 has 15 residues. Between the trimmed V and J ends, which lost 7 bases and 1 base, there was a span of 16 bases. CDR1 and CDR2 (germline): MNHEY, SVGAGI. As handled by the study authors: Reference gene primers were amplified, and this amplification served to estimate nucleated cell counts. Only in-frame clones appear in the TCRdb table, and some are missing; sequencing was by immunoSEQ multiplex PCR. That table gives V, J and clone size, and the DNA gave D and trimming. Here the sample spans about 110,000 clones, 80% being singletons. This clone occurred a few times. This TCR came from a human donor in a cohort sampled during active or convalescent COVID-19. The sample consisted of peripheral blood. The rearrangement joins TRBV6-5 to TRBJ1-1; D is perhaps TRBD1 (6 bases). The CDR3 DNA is TGTGCCAGCACCCTCTCGGGGGGGCAGAACACTGAAGCTTTCTTT. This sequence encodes CASTLSGGQNTEAFF.